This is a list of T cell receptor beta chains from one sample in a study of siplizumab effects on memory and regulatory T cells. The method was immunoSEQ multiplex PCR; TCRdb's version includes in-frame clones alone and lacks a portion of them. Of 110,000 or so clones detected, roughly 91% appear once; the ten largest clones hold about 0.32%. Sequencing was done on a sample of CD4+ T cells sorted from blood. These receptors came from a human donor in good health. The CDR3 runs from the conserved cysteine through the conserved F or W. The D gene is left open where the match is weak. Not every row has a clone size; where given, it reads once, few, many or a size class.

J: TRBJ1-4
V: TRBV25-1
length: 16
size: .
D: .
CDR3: CASSESFGGPNEKLFF
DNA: TGTGCCAGCAGTGAATCCTTTGGGGGCCCCAATGAAAAACTGTTTTTT

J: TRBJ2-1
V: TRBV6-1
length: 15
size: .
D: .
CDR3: CASSEWGGQYNEQFF
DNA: TGTGCCAGCAGTGAATGGGGGGGCCAATACAATGAGCAGTTCTTC

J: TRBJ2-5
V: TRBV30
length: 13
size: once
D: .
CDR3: CAWTSDRKETQYF
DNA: TGTGCCTGGACCTCCGACAGAAAAGAGACCCAGTACTTC

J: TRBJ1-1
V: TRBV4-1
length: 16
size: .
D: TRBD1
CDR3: CASSHWDRGRRTEAFF
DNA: TGCGCCAGCAGCCATTGGGACAGGGGGCGGCGGACTGAAGCTTTCTTT

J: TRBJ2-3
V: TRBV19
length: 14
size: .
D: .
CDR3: CASSITGIPDTQYF
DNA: TGTGCCAGTAGTATCACGGGCATCCCAGATACGCAGTATTTT

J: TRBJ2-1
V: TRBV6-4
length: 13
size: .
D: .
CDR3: CASSPQPRGEQFF
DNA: TGTGCCAGCAGTCCCCAGCCCCGGGGTGAGCAGTTCTTC

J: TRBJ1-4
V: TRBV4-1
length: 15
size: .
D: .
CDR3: CASSPHGGGDEKLFF
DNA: TGCGCCAGCAGCCCCCATGGGGGCGGGGATGAAAAACTGTTTTTT

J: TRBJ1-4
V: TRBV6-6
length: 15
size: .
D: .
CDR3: CASSIARRASEKLFF
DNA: TGTGCCAGCAGTATCGCTAGAAGGGCGAGCGAAAAACTGTTTTTT

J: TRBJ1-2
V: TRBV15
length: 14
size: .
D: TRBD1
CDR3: CATSRDQGAYGYTF
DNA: TGTGCCACCAGCAGAGACCAGGGGGCGTATGGCTACACCTTC

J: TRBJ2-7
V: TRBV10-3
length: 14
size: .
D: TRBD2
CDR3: CAISGLAGAYEQYF
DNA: TGTGCCATAAGCGGACTAGCGGGAGCGTACGAGCAGTACTTC

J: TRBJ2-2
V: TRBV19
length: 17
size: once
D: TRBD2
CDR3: CASSRTSGRAGAGELFF
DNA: TGTGCCAGTAGTAGGACTAGCGGGAGGGCCGGGGCCGGGGAGCTGTTTTTT